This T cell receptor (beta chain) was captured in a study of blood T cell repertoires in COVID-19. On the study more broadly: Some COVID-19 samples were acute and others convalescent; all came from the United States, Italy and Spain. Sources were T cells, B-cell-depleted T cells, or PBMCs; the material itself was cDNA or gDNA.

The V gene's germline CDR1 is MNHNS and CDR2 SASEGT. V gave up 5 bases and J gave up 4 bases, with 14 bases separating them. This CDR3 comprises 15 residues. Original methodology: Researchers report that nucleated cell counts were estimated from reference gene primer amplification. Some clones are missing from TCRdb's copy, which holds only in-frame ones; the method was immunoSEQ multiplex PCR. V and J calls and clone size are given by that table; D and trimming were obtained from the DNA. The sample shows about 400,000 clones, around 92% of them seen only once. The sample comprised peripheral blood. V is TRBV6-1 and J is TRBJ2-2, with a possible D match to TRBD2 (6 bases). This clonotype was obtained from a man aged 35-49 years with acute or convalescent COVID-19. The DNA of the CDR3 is TGTGCCAGCAGTTGGACGGGGGTGAGCACCGGGGAGCTGTTTTTT. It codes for CASSWTGVSTGELFF.